This T cell receptor (beta chain) was recorded in a study of monozygotic twins with inflammatory bowel disease. Germline V CDR1 and CDR2: MNHNS, SASEGT. This CDR3 is built from 15 residues. The unique tags termed UMIs, each holding a 6-nucleotide sample barcode, were added by means of template switching. TCRdb reprocessed the 5' RACE reads, keeping one entry per CDR3 protein, no DNA. The sample table sets out around 400,000 distinct CDR3 sequences. The TCR was taken from a human donor with ulcerative colitis or Crohn's disease, or a healthy co-twin of an affected twin (not recorded which). The chain recombines TRBV6-1 with TRBJ1-4; TCRdb gives TRBD1 as the D gene, but with no DNA this cannot be confirmed. The sequencing input was blood. CDR3 sequence reads: CASKYGGSTNEKLFF.